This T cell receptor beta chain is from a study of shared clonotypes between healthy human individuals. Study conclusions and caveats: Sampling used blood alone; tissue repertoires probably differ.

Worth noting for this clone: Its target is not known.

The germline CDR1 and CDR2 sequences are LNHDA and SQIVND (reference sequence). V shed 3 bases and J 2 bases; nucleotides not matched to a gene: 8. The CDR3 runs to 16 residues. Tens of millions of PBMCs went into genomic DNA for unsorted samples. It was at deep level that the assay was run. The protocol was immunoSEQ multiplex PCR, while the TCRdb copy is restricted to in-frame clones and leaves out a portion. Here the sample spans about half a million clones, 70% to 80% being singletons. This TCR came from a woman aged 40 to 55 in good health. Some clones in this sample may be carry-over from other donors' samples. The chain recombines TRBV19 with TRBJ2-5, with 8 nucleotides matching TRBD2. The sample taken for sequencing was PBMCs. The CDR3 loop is CASSIGLAGGQETQYF. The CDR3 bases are TGTGCCAGTAGTATTGGGCTAGCGGGCGGTCAAGAGACCCAGTACTTC.